This TCR beta chain was captured by sequencing in a study of PD-L1 blockade in urothelial cancer. The V and J ends lost 4 bases and 6 bases, in that order; junction bases with no gene match: 17. The length of the CDR3 is 18 residues. CDR1 and CDR2 from the germline V gene are SGHAT and FQDESV (reference sequence). Clones were sequenced by immunoSEQ multiplex PCR, and TCRdb holds only the in-frame ones, with some missing. The profile shows around 53,000 clones, approximately 84% of them singletons. This clone was recorded at least ten times. The chain links TRBV11-1 to TRBJ2-1, with 8 bases matching TRBD2. The sequencing here drew on PBMCs, taken around atezolizumab (anti-PD-L1) treatment. The receptor comes from a man aged 35 to 55 with urothelial cancer. In nucleotides, the CDR3 is TGTGCCAGCAGCTGGATGACCTCAAGAATAGCGGGGATCAATGAGCAGTTCTTC. Protein sequence: CASSWMTSRIAGINEQFF.